This TCR beta chain was captured by sequencing in a study of blood T cell repertoires in COVID-19. Study-level background: Samples representing acute and convalescent COVID-19 were sourced from the United States, Italy and Spain. PBMCs, B-cell-depleted T cells, or T cells provided the cDNA or gDNA that made up the material.

Seattle patients were enrolled during active infection and followed longitudinally. Germline-derived CDR1 and CDR2 are KGHSH and LQKENI. V lost 2 bases to trimming and J lost 1 base, with 8 bases between them. This CDR3 is built from 14 residues. In the original processing: Scientists estimated how many nucleated cells there were by amplifying reference gene primers. TCRdb's copy holds only in-frame clones and misses some; the assay was immunoSEQ multiplex PCR. The V and J calls and clone size were taken over from that table, and D and trimming were inferred from the DNA. The data contain about 170,000 clones, almost 85% of them singletons.

The sample consisted of peripheral blood. The chain joins TRBV18 to TRBJ1-1; D unresolved. The TCR sequence derives from a woman older than 75 with COVID-19, enrolled during active disease. The CDR3 protein is CASSPSRSNTEAFF. The CDR3 region has the DNA TGTGCCAGCTCACCATCTCGGTCGAACACTGAAGCTTTCTTT.